A single sample is the source of the 20 T cell receptor beta chains below, sequenced in a study of T cell responses to AZD1222 COVID-19 vaccine. Only in-frame clones appear in the TCRdb table, and some are missing; sequencing was by immunoSEQ multiplex PCR. The table records over 100,000 clones, about 94% of them present only once. This specimen consisted of peripheral blood, obtained on day 0 of AZD1222 vaccination. The receptors shown here come from an adult in good health.

This clone was seen just once. The rearrangement uses TRBV3-1 (or the pseudogene TRBV3-2) and TRBJ2-5, with no clear D. The ends were cut back, 0 bases at V and 1 base at J, with 6 bases in the middle. The CDR3 extends over 14 amino acids. Germline CDR1 reads LGHDT; CDR2 reads YNNKEL (reference sequence). CDR3 protein: CASSQDATQETQYF. The CDR3 DNA follows: TGTGCCAGCAGCCAAGATGCCACCCAAGAGACCCAGTACTTC.

The chain links TRBV28 to TRBJ2-5, with 8 bases that match TRBD1. With 5 bases clipped from V and 4 bases from J, the junction kept 9 bases outside the gene matches. CDR1 is MDHEN, CDR2 SYDVKM, per germline. This CDR3 region has 15 residues. The CDR3 region has the DNA TGTGCCAGCAGTACGACAGGGGCGCGGGTAGAGACCCAGTACTTC. It specifies CASSTTGARVETQYF.

The chain carries TRBV11-2 and TRBJ1-2; D not certain. From germline, CDR1 is SGHAT and CDR2 FQNNGV. The V end lost 5 bases, the J end lost 4 bases, and 17 bases lay between the germline ends. The length of the CDR3 is 15 residues. Here the CDR3 reads CASSTLVGQVYGYTF. Written as DNA, the CDR3 is TGTGCCAGCAGCACCCTGGTAGGGCAGGTCTATGGCTACACCTTC.

This chain joins TRBV13 and TRBJ1-3, with D perhaps matching TRBD1 (5 bases). The CDR3 spans 17 residues. V was trimmed by 5 bases and J by 0 bases, leaving 17 bases between them. Per the germline V gene, CDR1 is PRHDT and CDR2 is FYEKMQ (reference sequence). The CDR3 nucleotides are TGTGCCAGCAGCCTCGAGTGGGGCAGACGCTCTGGAAACACCATATATTTT. Residues: CASSLEWGRRSGNTIYF.

V and J are TRBV15 and TRBJ1-1; D gene uncertain. Trimming stripped 2 bases from V and 3 bases from J, with 13 bases between. Germline CDR1 and CDR2: LNHNV and YYDKDF (reference sequence). The CDR3 extends over 15 amino acids. The chain's CDR3 is CATSRHYGYDTEAFF. The CDR3 DNA reads TGTGCCACCAGCAGACACTACGGCTATGACACTGAAGCTTTCTTT.

J is TRBJ2-1 and V is TRBV18; TRBD2 aligns across 14 bases. The CDR3 has 15 amino acids. CDR1 KGHSH and CDR2 LQKENI come from the germline V gene. J gave up 8 bases and V 3 bases, and 3 bases lay outside the gene matches. CDR3 sequence (DNA): TGTGCCAGCTCACCCGGACTAGCGGGAGGCGATGAGCAGTTCTTC. Encoded protein: CASSPGLAGGDEQFF. The whole variable domain, remainder taken from reference TRBV18 and TRBJ2-1, is NAGVMQNPRHLVRRRGQEARLRCSPMKGHSHVYWYRQLPEEGLKFMVYLQKENIIDESGMPKERFSAEFPKEGPSILRIQQVVRGDSAAYFCASSPGLAGGDEQFFGPGTRLTVL.

The V call is TRBV10-3, the J call TRBJ2-3, with 10 bases matching TRBD2. This CDR3 comprises 17 residues. Unmatched junction bases numbered 12, after V lost 3 bases and J lost 6 bases. CDR1 is ENHRY, CDR2 SYGVKD, per germline. As DNA, the CDR3 is TGTGCCATCAGTGACCCCTCCCTTAGCGGGGGGAAGGATACGCAGTATTTT. Its translation: CAISDPSLSGGKDTQYF.

The chain has TRBV20-1 and TRBJ2-5; tentative D call: TRBD1 (5 bases). Germline CDR1 DFQATT, CDR2 SNEGSKA (reference sequence). Trimming took 7 bases from V and 1 from J, leaving 7 bases between them. The CDR3 totals 11 residues. CDR3 nucleotide sequence: TGCAGTGACAGGTTCCAAGAGACCCAGTACTTC. It codes for CSDRFQETQYF.

The chain uses TRBV12-3 or TRBV12-4 and TRBJ2-3; D is unclear. V lost 9 bases to trimming and J lost 4 bases, with 11 bases between them. The CDR3 covers 12 residues. The CDR3 sequence: CASIRWPDTQYF. The CDR3 DNA sequence: TGTGCCAGTATAAGGTGGCCAGATACGCAGTATTTT.

This clone has only one observation. The chain has TRBV15 and TRBJ2-7, with 10 nucleotides matching TRBD2. There are 15 residues in the CDR3. The trim removed 1 base at V and 2 bases at J, leaving 2 bases unmatched. Germline CDR1 is LNHNV and CDR2 is YYDKDF (reference sequence). For the CDR3, the DNA is TGTGCCACCAGCAGAGTAGCGGGAGGCCCCTACGAGCAGTACTTC. This codes for CATSRVAGGPYEQYF.

The chain carries TRBV5-1 and TRBJ2-7; the D gene is possibly TRBD1 (6 bases). This CDR3 contains 15 residues. The germline gives CDR1 SGHRS, CDR2 YFSETQ. Trimming took off 0 bases at V and 6 bases at J, with 16 bases between the two ends. This CDR3 reads CASSLGRGGRVEQYF. CDR3 bases: TGCGCCAGCAGCTTGGGCAGGGGTGGACGGGTCGAGCAGTACTTC.

The chain links TRBV5-6 to TRBJ1-5, with D maybe TRBD1 (5 bases). This CDR3 has 16 residues. The V gene's germline CDR1 is SGHDT and CDR2 YYEEEE. Deletions cut 4 bases from V and 1 base from J, with 15 bases between. Here the CDR3 reads CASSQRGVGSNQPQHF. In DNA, the CDR3 is TGTGCCAGCAGCCAACGGGGGGTAGGGAGCAATCAGCCCCAGCATTTT.

This clone showed up just once. The chain couples TRBV12-5 to TRBJ2-5, with unresolved D. V dropped 7 bases and J dropped 0 bases, with 9 bases sitting between them. In germline, CDR1 is LGHNT, CDR2 FRNRAP. The CDR3 contains 13 residues. In nucleotides, the CDR3 is TGTGCTAGTGTTGGGGTCGACCAAGAGACCCAGTACTTC. The encoded protein is CASVGVDQETQYF.

V gene TRBV25-1 combines with J gene TRBJ2-1, with 9 bases aligning to TRBD2. V lost 0 bases, J lost 5 bases, and 11 bases stayed unmatched. From germline, CDR1 is MGHDK and CDR2 SYGVNS. The CDR3 spans 18 residues. In nucleotides, the CDR3 is TGTGCCAGCAGTGAATATGGCCTCGCGGGAGGGCCGGACAATGAGCAGTTCTTC. This sequence encodes CASSEYGLAGGPDNEQFF.

The chain couples TRBV18 to TRBJ1-1, with D unclear. The CDR3 contains 11 residues. V lost 2 bases, J lost 6 bases, and 4 bases lay in between. CDR1 is KGHSH, CDR2 LQKENI, per germline. CDR3 nucleotides: TGTGCCAGCTCACCAGGCTCTGAAGCTTTCTTT. Translating it yields CASSPGSEAFF.

The chain links TRBV5-4 to TRBJ2-2; 9 nucleotides agree with TRBD1. From germline, CDR1 is SGHNT and CDR2 YYREEE (reference sequence). The CDR3 has 15 amino acids. Trimming at V came to 4 bases and at J to 1 base, leaving 2 bases not matched to a gene. The DNA of the CDR3 is TGTGCCAGCAGCCTGACAGGGGGGAACACCGGGGAGCTGTTTTTT. It translates to CASSLTGGNTGELFF.

The gene calls are TRBV7-7 and TRBJ2-1; tentative D call: TRBD2 (6 bases). Germline loops: CDR1 SSHAT, CDR2 FNYEAQ (reference sequence). The germline V and J ends were trimmed by 1 base and 4 bases, with 11 bases remaining between them. The CDR3 length is 15 residues. This chain's CDR3 is CASSLGVGGYNEQFF. CDR3 DNA: TGTGCCAGCAGCTTAGGGGTCGGGGGATACAATGAGCAGTTCTTC. The whole variable domain, remainder taken from reference TRBV7-7 and TRBJ2-1, is GAGVSQSPRYKVTKRGQDVTLRCDPISSHATLYWYQQALGQGPEFLTYFNYEAQPDKSGLPSDRFSAERPEGSISTLTIQRTEQRDSAMYRCASSLGVGGYNEQFFGPGTRLTVL.

The chain is built from TRBV19 and TRBJ1-5; TRBD1 matches at 8 bases. The CDR3 totals 15 residues. In germline, CDR1 is LNHDA, CDR2 SQIVND (reference sequence). Trimming took 6 bases from V and 7 from J; bases not matched to a gene: 11. CDR3 region: CASRGTGGLGQPQHF. The CDR3 region has the DNA TGTGCCAGTAGGGGGACAGGCGGCTTGGGGCAGCCCCAGCATTTT.

This CDR3 is CASSVDREENTEAFF. As DNA, the CDR3 is TGCGCCAGCAGCGTGGACAGGGAAGAAAACACTGAAGCTTTCTTT. This chain uses TRBV5-1 with TRBJ1-1, with 8 bases matching TRBD1. V trimming: 4 bases; J trimming: 2 bases; junction bases outside the gene matches: 7. This CDR3 is built from 15 residues. The V gene's germline CDR1 is SGHRS and CDR2 YFSETQ.

V gene TRBV2 combines with J gene TRBJ2-1; 8 bases are a match to TRBD2. The CDR3 has 12 amino acids. V gave up 6 bases and J gave up 6 bases; unmatched junction bases: 1. Per germline, CDR1 SNHLY and CDR2 FYNNEI. Here the CDR3 DNA reads TGTGCCAGCAGGGCGGGGGGCAATGAGCAGTTCTTC. Protein sequence: CASRAGGNEQFF.